This TCR beta chain was sequenced for a study of cytomegalovirus exposure and HLA in healthy donors. Study-wide results and limits: Certain sequence variants were highly shared and formed a cluster, and this cluster was likely a sequencing artifact.

Remarks on this clone: Its antigen is currently unknown.

The study ran its PCR with 60 Vbeta and 13 Jbeta primers. This table comes from immunoSEQ multiplex PCR, and its TCRdb copy is limited to in-frame clones, with some not included. The sample lists more than 110,000 clones, over 70% seen once, with over 6.5% in the top ten. The V gene's germline CDR1 is MNHEY and CDR2 SVGAGI. Unmatched junction bases numbered 9, after V lost 4 bases and J lost 6 bases. The CDR3 length is 15 residues. The J gene is TRBJ1-1, the V gene TRBV6-5; 9 bases align to TRBD1. Sequencing was carried out using PBMCs. The source is a man younger than 45 in good health and CMV-seronegative. CDR3 amino acids: CASSSRTGEGSEAFF. Here the CDR3 DNA reads TGTGCCAGCAGTTCCAGGACAGGGGAAGGCTCTGAAGCTTTCTTT.